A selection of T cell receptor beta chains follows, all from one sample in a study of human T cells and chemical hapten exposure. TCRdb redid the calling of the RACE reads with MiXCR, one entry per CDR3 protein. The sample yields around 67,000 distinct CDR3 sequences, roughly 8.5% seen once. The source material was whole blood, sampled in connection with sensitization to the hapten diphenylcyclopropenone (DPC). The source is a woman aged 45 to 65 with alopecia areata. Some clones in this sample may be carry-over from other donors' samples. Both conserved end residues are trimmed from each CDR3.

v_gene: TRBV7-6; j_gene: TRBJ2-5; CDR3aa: ASSLASSGRRETQY
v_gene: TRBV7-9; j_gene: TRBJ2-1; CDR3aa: ASSTHESSYNEQF
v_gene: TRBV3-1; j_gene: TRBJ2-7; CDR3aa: ASSQAAGGYEQY
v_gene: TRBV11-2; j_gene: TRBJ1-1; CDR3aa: ASSQGPGTEAF
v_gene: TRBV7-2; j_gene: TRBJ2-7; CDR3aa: ASSLATHEQY
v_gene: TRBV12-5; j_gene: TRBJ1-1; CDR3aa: ASGLPPTTF
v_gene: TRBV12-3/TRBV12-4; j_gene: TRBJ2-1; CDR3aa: ASSLASGSEQF
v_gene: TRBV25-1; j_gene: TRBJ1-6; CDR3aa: ASSGGNRNSPLH
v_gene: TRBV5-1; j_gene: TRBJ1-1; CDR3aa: ASSLVARPLANTEAF
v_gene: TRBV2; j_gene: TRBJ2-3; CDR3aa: ASRKGTSLTDTQY